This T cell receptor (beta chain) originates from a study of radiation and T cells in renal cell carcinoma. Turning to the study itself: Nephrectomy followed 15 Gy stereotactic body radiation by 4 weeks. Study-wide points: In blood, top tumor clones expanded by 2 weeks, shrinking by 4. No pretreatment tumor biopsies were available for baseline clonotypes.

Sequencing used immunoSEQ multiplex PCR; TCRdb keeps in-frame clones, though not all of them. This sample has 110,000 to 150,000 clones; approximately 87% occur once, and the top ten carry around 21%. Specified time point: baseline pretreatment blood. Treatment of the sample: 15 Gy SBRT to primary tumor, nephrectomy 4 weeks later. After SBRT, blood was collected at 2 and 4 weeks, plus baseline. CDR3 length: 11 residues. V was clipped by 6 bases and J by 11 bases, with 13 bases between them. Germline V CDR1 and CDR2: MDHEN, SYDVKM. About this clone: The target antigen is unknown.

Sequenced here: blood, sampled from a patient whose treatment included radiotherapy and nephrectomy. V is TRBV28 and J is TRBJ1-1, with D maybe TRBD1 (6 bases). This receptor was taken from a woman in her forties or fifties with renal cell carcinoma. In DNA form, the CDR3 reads TGTGCCAGCAGGGTGACAGGCGGGGCTTTCTTT. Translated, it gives CASRVTGGAFF.